This T cell receptor beta chain was observed in a study of OX40 agonist ivuxolimab in advanced cancers. TCRdb's table, derived via immunoSEQ multiplex PCR, lists solely in-frame clones and lacks some. The sample has about 96,000 clones, less than 95% seen once. The origin of this receptor is an adult with an advanced solid tumor such as melanoma, head and neck, liver or kidney cancer. This specimen consisted of CD4+ or CD8+ T cells sorted from blood, obtained in a trial of the OX40 agonist ivuxolimab.

CDR3 DNA sequence: TGTGCCTGGAGTAAAAAGTTCGGGGGGGCTAATGAAAAACTGTTTTTT. Protein sequence: CAWSKKFGGANEKLFF. This rearrangement joins TRBV30 to TRBJ1-4; D is perhaps TRBD1 (5 bases). Germline CDR1 and CDR2: GTSNPN and SVGIG (reference sequence). The CDR3 has 16 amino acids. The V gene lost 2 bases and the J gene lost 3 bases, with 16 bases spanning the gap.